One and the same sample provided the 6 T cell receptor beta chains below, sequenced in a study of blood T cell repertoires in COVID-19. Produced via immunoSEQ multiplex PCR; TCRdb's table is partial and in-frame only. The table records almost 200,000 clones, just under 85% of them present only once. What was sequenced was peripheral blood. These receptors were taken from a man aged 60 to 75 with COVID-19, enrolled during active disease.

A few counts support this clone. V usage is TRBV20-1 and J usage is TRBJ1-1; D remains ambiguous. The ends were cut back, 3 bases at V and 0 bases at J, with 11 bases in the middle. CDR1 is DFQATT, CDR2 SNEGSKA, per germline (reference sequence). The CDR3 extends over 14 amino acids. The CDR3 region has the DNA TGCAGTGCTAGTTCGGGTATACTGAACACTGAAGCTTTCTTT. Amino acid sequence: CSASSGILNTEAFF.

The rearrangement uses TRBV28 and TRBJ2-1; D remains unclear. Germline CDR1 MDHEN, CDR2 SYDVKM. The V end was cut by 1 base, the J end by 7 bases, with 14 bases between. This CDR3 comprises 15 residues. CDR3 region: CASSLSQLVRNEQFF. CDR3 DNA sequence: TGTGCCAGCAGTTTATCACAGCTTGTCAGAAATGAGCAGTTCTTC.

This clone is a singleton in its sample. The J gene is TRBJ2-3, the V gene TRBV13; 9 bases line up with TRBD1. In germline, CDR1 is PRHDT, CDR2 FYEKMQ (reference sequence). V shed 0 bases and J 6 bases; nucleotides not matched to a gene: 1. CDR3 size: 14 residues. CDR3 amino acids: CASSLGTGGDTQYF. In nucleotides, the CDR3 is TGTGCCAGCAGCTTAGGGACAGGGGGTGATACGCAGTATTTT. The full variable domain, in which reference TRBV13 and TRBJ2-3 provide the parts outside the CDR3, is AAGVIQSPRHLIKEKRETATLKCYPIPRHDTVYWYQQGPGQDPQFLISFYEKMQSDKGSIPDRFSAQQFSDYHSELNMSSLELGDSALYFCASSLGTGGDTQYFGPGTRLTVL.

V and J are TRBV5-1 and TRBJ2-2; 7 nucleotides agree with TRBD1. Per germline, CDR1 SGHRS and CDR2 YFSETQ. V dropped 4 bases and J dropped 3; count of bases not matched to a gene: 6. The CDR3 extends over 15 amino acids. The CDR3 loop reads CASSVNRGDTGELFF. The CDR3 bases are TGCGCCAGCAGCGTCAACAGGGGAGACACCGGGGAGCTGTTTTTT. Full variable domain (remainder filled in from reference TRBV5-1 and TRBJ2-2): KAGVTQTPRYLIKTRGQQVTLSCSPISGHRSVSWYQQTPGQGLQFLFEYFSETQRNKGNFPGRFSGRQFSNSRSEMNVSTLELGDSALYLCASSVNRGDTGELFFGEGSRLTVL.

The CDR3 sequence: CSVAAAEGGGYTF. The CDR3 coding sequence is TGCAGCGTTGCGGCAGCTGAAGGAGGTGGCTACACCTTC. V and J are TRBV29-1 and TRBJ1-2; D is undetermined. Trimming shortened V by 4 bases and J by 7 bases, and 16 bases separated the two germline ends. The CDR3 consists of 13 residues. Germline values: CDR1 SQVTM, CDR2 ANQGSEA.

V is TRBV9 and J is TRBJ1-2, with TRBD1 matching over 7 bases. V lost 3 bases, J lost 4 bases, and 9 bases stayed unmatched. CDR3 length: 15 residues. Germline-derived CDR1 and CDR2 are SGDLS and YYNGEE. CDR3 nucleotide sequence: TGTGCCAGCAGCGCCGAGACAGGGCCCTTCTATGGCTACACCTTC. Translation gives CASSAETGPFYGYTF.